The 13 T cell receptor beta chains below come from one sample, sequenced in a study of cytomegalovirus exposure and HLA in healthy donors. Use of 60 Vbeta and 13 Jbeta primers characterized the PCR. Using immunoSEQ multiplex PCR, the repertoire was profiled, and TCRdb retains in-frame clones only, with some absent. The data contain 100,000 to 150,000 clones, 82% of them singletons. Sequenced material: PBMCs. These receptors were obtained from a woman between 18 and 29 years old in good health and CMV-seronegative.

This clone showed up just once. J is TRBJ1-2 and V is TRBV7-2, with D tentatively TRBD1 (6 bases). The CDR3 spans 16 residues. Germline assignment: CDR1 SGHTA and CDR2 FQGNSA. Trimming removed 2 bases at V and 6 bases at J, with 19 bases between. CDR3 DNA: TGTGCCAGCAGCTTAAAATCACAGGGTCGTATGGATGGCTACACCTTC. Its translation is CASSLKSQGRMDGYTF.

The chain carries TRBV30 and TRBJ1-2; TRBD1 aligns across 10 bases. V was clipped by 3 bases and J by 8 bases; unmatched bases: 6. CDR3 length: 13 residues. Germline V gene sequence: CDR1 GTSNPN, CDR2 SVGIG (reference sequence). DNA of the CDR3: TGTGCCTGGAGGGACAGGGGGTTGAGAGGCTACACCTTC. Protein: CAWRDRGLRGYTF.

The CDR3 DNA follows: TGTGCCAGCAGTGACCAGGGGATAGGCTACACCTTC. Residues: CASSDQGIGYTF. The V call is TRBV6-4, the J call TRBJ1-2; a weak D match, TRBD1 (6 bases). With 2 bases removed from V and 8 bases from J, the gap between germline ends came to 9 bases. CDR3 length equals 12 residues. CDR1 and CDR2 (germline): MRHNA, SNTAGT.

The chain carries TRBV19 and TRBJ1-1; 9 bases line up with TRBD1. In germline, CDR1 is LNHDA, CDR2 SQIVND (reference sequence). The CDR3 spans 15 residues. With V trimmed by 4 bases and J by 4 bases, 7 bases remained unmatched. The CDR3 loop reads CASSTGTGRGTEAFF. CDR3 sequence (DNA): TGTGCCAGTAGTACCGGGACAGGGAGAGGCACTGAAGCTTTCTTT. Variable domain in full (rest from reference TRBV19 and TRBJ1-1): DGGITQSPKYLFRKEGQNVTLSCEQNLNHDAMYWYRQDPGQGLRLIYYSQIVNDFQKGDIAEGYSVSREKKESFPLTVTSAQKNPTAFYLCASSTGTGRGTEAFFGQGTRLTVV.

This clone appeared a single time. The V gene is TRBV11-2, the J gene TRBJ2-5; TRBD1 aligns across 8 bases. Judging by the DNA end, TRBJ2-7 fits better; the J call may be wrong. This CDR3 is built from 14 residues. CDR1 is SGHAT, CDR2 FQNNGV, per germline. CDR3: CASRGNRGFYEQYF. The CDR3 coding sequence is TGTGCCAGCAGGGGGAACAGGGGGTTCTACGAGCAGTACTTC.

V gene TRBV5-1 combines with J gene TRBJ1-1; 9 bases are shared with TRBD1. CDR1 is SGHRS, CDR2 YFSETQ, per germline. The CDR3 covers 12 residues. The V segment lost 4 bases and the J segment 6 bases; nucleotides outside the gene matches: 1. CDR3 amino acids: CASSRTGAEAFF. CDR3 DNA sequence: TGCGCCAGCAGCCGGACAGGGGCTGAAGCTTTCTTT. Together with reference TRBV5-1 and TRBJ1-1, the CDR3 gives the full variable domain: KAGVTQTPRYLIKTRGQQVTLSCSPISGHRSVSWYQQTPGQGLQFLFEYFSETQRNKGNFPGRFSGRQFSNSRSEMNVSTLELGDSALYLCASSRTGAEAFFGQGTRLTVV.

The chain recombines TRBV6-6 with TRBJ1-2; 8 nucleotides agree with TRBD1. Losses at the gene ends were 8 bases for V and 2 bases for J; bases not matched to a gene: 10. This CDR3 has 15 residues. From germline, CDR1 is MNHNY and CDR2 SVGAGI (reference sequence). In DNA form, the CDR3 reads TGTGCCAGCCGGGACAGGTCTACGCTGAACTATGGCTACACCTTC. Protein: CASRDRSTLNYGYTF.

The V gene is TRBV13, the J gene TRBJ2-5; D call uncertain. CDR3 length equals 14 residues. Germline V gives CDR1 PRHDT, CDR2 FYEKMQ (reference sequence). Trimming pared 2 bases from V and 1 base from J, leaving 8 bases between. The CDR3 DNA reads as TGTGCCAGCAGCTTACTGACGGGCCAAGAGACCCAGTACTTC. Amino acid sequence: CASSLLTGQETQYF.

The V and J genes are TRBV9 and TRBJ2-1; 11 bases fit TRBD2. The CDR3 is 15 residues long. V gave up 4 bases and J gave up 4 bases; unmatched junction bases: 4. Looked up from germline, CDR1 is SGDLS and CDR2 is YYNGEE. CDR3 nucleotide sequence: TGTGCCAGCAGCTCTTCTAGCGGGGGGTACAATGAGCAGTTCTTC. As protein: CASSSSSGGYNEQFF.

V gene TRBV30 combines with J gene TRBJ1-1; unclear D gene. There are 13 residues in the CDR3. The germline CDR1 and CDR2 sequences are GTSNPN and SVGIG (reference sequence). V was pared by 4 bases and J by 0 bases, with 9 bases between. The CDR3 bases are TGTGCCTGGACAGGCGCGATGAACACTGAAGCTTTCTTT. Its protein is CAWTGAMNTEAFF.

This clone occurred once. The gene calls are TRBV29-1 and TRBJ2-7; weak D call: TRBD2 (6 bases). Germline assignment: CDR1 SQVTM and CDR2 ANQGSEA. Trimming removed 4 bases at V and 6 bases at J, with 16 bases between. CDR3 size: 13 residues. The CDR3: CSVGREGGREQYF. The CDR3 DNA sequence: TGCAGCGTTGGACGAGAGGGAGGACGCGAGCAGTACTTC.

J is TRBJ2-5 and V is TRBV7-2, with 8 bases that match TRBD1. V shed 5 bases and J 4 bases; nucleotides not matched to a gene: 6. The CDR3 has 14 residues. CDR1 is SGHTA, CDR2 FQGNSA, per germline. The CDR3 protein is CASSPGQGRETQYF. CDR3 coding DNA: TGTGCCAGCAGCCCAGGACAGGGAAGAGAGACCCAGTACTTC.

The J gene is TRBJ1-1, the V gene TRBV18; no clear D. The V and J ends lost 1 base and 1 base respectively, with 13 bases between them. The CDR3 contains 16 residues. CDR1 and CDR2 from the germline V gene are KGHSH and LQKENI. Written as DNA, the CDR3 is TGTGCCAGCTCACCACGCCCCGGGAGCCAGAACACTGAAGCTTTCTTT. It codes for CASSPRPGSQNTEAFF. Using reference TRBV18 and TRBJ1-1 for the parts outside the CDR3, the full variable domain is NAGVMQNPRHLVRRRGQEARLRCSPMKGHSHVYWYRQLPEEGLKFMVYLQKENIIDESGMPKERFSAEFPKEGPSILRIQQVVRGDSAAYFCASSPRPGSQNTEAFFGQGTRLTVV.